The clone carrying this T cell receptor beta chain appeared many times. Its antigen is undetermined. This sample stems from a study of T-cell reconstitution after alpha-beta-depleted transplantation in children. Study-level points and caveats: Hyperexpanded clones declined; after one year, newly produced T cells mostly supplied diversity. Reports say that about two months after transplant, the alpha-beta T cells came out of several hundred graft clones that had expanded.

The length of the CDR3 is 14 residues. The junction had 9 bases not matched to a gene; V was cut back by 8 bases and J by 7 bases. CDR1 is DFQATT, CDR2 SNEGSKA, per germline (reference sequence). Unique molecular identifiers were used in preparing the TCRbeta library. TCRdb re-called the PCR reads with MiXCR, one entry per CDR3 protein. The sample shows around 300,000 distinct CDR3 sequences, around 10% of them seen only once. This sequence joins TRBV20-1 and TRBJ1-5, with 12 bases fitting TRBD1. The source was PBMCs, collected before TCRalphabeta/CD19-depleted stem cell transplant. This TCR came from a boy under three years old with acute myeloid leukemia, due to receive a stem cell transplant. The CDR3 region is CSSGGTGGSQPQHF. The CDR3 DNA sequence: TGCAGTTCGGGCGGGACAGGGGGCTCCCAGCCCCAGCATTTT.